This T cell receptor beta chain was observed in a study of shared clonotypes between healthy human individuals. Method: immunoSEQ multiplex PCR; TCRdb's copy keeps in-frame clones and lacks some. This repertoire shows under 850,000 clones, 72% found once; its top ten account for under 2%. The V and J ends lost 6 bases and 8 bases, in that order; junction bases with no gene match: 10. The CDR3 is 15 amino acids. The germline gives CDR1 MNHNY, CDR2 SVGAGI (reference sequence). The sequence derives from a woman aged 25 to 39 in good health. Sequenced: memory CD4+ T cells sorted from blood. As to subset: CD45RA-negative fraction. The chain recombines TRBV6-6 with TRBJ1-4; 9 bases are a match to TRBD1. The DNA of the CDR3 is TGTGCCAGCAGCCCTCCGACAGGGGGGGTAGAAAAACTGTTTTTT. Residues: CASSPPTGGVEKLFF.